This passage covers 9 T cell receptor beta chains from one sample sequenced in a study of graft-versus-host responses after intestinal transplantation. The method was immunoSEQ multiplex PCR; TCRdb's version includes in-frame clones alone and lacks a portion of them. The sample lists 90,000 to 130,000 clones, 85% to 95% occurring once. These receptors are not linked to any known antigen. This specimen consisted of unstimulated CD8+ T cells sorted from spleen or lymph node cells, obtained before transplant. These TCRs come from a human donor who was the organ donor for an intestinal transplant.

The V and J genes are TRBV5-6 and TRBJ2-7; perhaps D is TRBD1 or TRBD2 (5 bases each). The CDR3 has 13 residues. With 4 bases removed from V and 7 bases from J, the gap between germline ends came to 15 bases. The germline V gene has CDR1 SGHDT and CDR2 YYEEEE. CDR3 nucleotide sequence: TGTGCCAGCAGCCAGGGACCTGGGGGAGAGCAGTACTTC. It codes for CASSQGPGGEQYF.

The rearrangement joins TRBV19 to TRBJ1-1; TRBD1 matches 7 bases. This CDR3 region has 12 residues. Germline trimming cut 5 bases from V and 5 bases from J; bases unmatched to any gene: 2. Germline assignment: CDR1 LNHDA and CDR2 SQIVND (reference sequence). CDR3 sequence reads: CASSAGGTEAFF. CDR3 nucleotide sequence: TGTGCCAGTAGTGCAGGGGGGACTGAAGCTTTCTTT.

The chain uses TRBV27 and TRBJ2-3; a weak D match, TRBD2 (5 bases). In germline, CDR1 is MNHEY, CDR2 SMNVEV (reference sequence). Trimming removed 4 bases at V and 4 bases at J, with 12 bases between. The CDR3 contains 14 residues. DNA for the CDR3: TGTGCCAGCAGTTGGAGGCTAGAGGCAGATACGCAGTATTTT. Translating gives CASSWRLEADTQYF.

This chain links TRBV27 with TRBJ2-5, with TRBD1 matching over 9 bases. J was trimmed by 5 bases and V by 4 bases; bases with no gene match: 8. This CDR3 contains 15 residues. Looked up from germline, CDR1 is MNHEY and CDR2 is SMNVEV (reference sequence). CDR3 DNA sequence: TGTGCCAGCAGTTCGGGACAGGGAGTTGGGGAGACCCAGTACTTC. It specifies CASSSGQGVGETQYF.

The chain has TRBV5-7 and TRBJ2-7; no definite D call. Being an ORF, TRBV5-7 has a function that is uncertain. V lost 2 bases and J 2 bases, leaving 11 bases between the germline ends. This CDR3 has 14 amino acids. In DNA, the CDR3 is TGTGCCAGCAGCTTCTGGATTTTAGCCTACGAGCAGTACTTC. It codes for CASSFWILAYEQYF.

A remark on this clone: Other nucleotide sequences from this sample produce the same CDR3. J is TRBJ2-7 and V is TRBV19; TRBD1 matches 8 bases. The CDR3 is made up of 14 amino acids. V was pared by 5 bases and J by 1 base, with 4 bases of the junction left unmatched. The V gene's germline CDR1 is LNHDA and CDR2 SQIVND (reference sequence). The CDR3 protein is CASSPGTGSYEQYF. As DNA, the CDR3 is TGTGCCAGTAGTCCCGGGACAGGTTCCTACGAGCAGTACTTC.

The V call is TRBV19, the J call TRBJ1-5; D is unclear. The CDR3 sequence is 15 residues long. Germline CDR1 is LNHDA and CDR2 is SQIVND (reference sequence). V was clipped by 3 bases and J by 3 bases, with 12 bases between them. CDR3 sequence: CASSILDGLNQPQHF. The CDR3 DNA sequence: TGTGCCAGTAGTATCTTGGACGGCCTCAATCAGCCCCAGCATTTT.

This CDR3 reads CASSQWTGDGYTF. The CDR3, as DNA: TGTGCCAGCAGTCAATGGACAGGGGATGGCTACACCTTC. The chain is built from TRBV6-5 and TRBJ1-2; 9 nucleotides match TRBD1. J was trimmed by 6 bases and V by 5 bases; bases with no gene match: 4. CDR3 size: 13 residues. Germline assignment: CDR1 MNHEY and CDR2 SVGAGI.

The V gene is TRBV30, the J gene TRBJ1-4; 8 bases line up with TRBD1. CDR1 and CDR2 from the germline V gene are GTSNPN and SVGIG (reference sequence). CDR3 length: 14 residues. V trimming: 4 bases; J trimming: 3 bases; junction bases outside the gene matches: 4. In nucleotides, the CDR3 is TGTGCCTGGACTCCGGGACAGGCTAATGAAAAACTGTTTTTT. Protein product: CAWTPGQANEKLFF.